This note documents a single T cell receptor beta chain sequence. Its antigen remains unknown. The entry originates in a study of CD8+CD57+ T cells in acquired aplastic anemia. Study-level background: DNA recovered from sorted CD4+ and CD8+ cells had a mean of approximately 3 ug. An average of roughly 10 million reads for CD4+ cells was obtained from healthy donors.

Points from the study as a whole: Simpson's diversity of CD8+ cells was not significantly different in patients compared with controls. Patients and controls shared 25 to 30 CD8+ CDR3 sequences, which appeared highly expressed in patients and within their immunodominant clones.

The germline V gene encodes CDR1 DFQATT and CDR2 SNEGSKA (reference sequence). Between the trimmed V and J ends, which lost 3 bases and 7 bases, there was a span of 21 bases. CDR3 length equals 15 residues. According to the study, genomic DNA was the template for TCR beta VDJ and CDR3 profiling. TCRdb redid the calling of the reads with MiXCR, one entry per CDR3 protein. Of about 100,000 distinct CDR3 sequences detected, 40% to 60% appear once; the ten largest clones hold roughly 31%. The chain combines TRBV20-1 with TRBJ1-2, with TRBD1 as a possible D gene (6 bases). The sequence came from a human donor in good health, serving as a control. Source material: sorted CD4+, CD8+, or CD8+CD57+ T cells (not recorded which) from PBMCs. In DNA, the CDR3 is TGCAGTGCTAGGGCGGACAGCGGCAACGATATTGGCTACACCTTC. Translating it yields CSARADSGNDIGYTF.